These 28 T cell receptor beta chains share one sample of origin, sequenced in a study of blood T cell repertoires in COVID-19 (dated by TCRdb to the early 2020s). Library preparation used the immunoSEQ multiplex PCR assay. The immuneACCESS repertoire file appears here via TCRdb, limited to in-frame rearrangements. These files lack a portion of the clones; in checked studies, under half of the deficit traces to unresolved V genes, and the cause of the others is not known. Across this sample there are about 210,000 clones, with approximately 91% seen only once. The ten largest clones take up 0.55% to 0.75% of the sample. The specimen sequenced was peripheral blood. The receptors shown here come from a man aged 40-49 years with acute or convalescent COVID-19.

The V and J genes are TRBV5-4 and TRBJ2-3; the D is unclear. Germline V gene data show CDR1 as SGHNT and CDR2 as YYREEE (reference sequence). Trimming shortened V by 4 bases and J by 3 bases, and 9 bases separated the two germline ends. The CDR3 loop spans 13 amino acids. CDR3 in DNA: TGTGCCAGCAGCCGCACCGGTACAGATACGCAGTATTTT. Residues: CASSRTGTDTQYF.

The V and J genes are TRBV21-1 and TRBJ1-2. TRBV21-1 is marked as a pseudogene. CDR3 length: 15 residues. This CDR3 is CAINPGAPQAYGYTF. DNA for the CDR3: TGTGCCATCAATCCGGGAGCACCTCAAGCCTATGGCTACACCTTC.

The CDR3 nucleotides read TGTGCCAGCAGCCACCCGACATCGAACACTGAAGCTTTCTTT. The encoded protein is CASSHPTSNTEAFF. This sequence joins TRBV7-8 and TRBJ1-1; D is ambiguous. Looked up from germline, CDR1 is SGHVS and CDR2 is FQNEAQ. The CDR3 loop spans 14 amino acids. The ends were cut back, 5 bases at V and 1 base at J, with 11 bases in the middle.

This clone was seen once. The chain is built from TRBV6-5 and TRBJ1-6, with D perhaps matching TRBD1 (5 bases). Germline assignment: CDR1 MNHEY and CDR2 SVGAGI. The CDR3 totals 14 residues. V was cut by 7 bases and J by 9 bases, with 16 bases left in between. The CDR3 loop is CASTRTAGGSPLHF. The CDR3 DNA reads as TGTGCCAGCACCAGGACCGCGGGGGGTTCACCCCTCCACTTT.

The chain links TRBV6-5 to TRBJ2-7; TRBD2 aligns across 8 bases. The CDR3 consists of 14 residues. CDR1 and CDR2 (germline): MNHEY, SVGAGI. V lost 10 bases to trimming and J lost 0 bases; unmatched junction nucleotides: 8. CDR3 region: CATGAGVASYEQYF. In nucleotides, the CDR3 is TGTGCCACGGGAGCGGGAGTTGCCTCCTACGAGCAGTACTTC.

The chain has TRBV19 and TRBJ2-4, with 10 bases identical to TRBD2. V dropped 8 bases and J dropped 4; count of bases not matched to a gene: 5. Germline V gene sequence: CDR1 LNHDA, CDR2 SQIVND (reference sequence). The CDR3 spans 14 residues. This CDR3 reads CASGLAEIKNIQYF. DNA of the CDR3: TGTGCCAGTGGACTAGCGGAAATAAAAAACATTCAGTACTTC.

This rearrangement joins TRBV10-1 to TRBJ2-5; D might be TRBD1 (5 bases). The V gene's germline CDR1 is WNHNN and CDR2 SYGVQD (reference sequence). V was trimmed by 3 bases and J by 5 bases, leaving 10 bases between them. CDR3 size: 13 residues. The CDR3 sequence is CASSDSGWETQYF. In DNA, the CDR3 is TGCGCCAGCAGTGATTCAGGGTGGGAGACCCAGTACTTC.

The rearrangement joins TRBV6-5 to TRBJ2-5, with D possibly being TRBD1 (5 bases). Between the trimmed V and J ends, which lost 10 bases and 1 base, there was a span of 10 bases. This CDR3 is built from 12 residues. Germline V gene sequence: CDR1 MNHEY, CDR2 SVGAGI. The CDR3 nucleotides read TGTGCCACATACAGGTCCCAAGAGACCCAGTACTTC. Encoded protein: CATYRSQETQYF.

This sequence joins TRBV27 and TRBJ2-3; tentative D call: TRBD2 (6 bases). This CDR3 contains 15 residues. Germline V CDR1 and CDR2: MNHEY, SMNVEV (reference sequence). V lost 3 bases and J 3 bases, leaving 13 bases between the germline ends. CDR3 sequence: CASSFAVGGTDTQYF. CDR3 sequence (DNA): TGTGCCAGCAGTTTCGCGGTCGGGGGTACAGATACGCAGTATTTT.

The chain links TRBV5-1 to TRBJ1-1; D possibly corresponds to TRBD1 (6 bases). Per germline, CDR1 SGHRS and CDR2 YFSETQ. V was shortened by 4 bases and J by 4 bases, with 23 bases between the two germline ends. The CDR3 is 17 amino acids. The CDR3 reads CASSRINLQGWGTEAFF. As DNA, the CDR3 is TGCGCCAGCAGCCGTATAAACCTCCAGGGGTGGGGCACTGAAGCTTTCTTT.

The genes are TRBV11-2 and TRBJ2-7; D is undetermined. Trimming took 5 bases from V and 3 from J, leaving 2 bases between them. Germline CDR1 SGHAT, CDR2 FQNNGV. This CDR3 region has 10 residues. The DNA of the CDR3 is TGTGCCAGCAGCCACTACGAGCAGTACTTC. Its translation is CASSHYEQYF.

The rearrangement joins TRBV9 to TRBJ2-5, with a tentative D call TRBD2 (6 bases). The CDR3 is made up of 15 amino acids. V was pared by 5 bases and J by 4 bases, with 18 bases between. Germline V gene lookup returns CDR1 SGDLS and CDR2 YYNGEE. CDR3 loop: CASSLLSLGGETQYF. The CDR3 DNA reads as TGTGCCAGCAGTCTCTTAAGTCTGGGAGGAGAGACCCAGTACTTC. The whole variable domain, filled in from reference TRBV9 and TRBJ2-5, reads DSGVTQTPKHLITATGQRVTLRCSPRSGDLSVYWYQQSLDQGLQFLIQYYNGEERAKGNILERFSAQQFPDLHSELNLSSLELGDSALYFCASSLLSLGGETQYFGPGTRLLVL.

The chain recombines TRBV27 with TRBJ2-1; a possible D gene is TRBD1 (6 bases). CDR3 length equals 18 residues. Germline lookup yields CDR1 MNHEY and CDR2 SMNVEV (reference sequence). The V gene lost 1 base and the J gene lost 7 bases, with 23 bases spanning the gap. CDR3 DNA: TGTGCCAGCAGTTTATACCCCTACAGGGACAAGCAGGCTAATGAGCAGTTCTTC. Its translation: CASSLYPYRDKQANEQFF.

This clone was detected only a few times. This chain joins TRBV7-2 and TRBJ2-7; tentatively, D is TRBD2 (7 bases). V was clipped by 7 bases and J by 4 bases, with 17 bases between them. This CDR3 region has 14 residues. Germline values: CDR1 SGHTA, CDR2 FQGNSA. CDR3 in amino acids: CASTLGGGPYEQYF. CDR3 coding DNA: TGTGCCAGCACCCTAGGGGGGGGGCCGTACGAGCAGTACTTC. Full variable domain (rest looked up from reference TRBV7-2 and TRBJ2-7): GAGVSQSPSNKVTEKGKDVELRCDPISGHTALYWYRQSLGQGLEFLIYFQGNSAPDKSGLPSDRFSAERTGGSVSTLTIQRTQQEDSAVYLCASTLGGGPYEQYFGPGTRLTVT.

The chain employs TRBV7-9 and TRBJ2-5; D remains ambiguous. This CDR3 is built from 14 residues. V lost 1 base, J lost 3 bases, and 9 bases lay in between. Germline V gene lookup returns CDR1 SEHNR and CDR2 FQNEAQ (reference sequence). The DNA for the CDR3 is TGTGCCAGCAGCTTAGTGTCACTTAAAGAGACCCAGTACTTC. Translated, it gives CASSLVSLKETQYF.

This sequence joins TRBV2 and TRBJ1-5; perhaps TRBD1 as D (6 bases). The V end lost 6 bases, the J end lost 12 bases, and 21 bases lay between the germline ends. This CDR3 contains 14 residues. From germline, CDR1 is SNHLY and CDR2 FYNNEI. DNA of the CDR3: TGTGCCAGCAGCAGGGGTATCTCACCCTTCAGCCAGCATTTT. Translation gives CASSRGISPFSQHF.

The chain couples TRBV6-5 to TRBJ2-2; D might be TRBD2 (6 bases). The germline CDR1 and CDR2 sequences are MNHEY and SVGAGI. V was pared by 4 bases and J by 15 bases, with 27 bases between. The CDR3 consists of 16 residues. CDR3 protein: CASSFLAELKGWMMFF. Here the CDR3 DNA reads TGTGCCAGCAGTTTCTTAGCGGAACTTAAGGGATGGATGATGTTTTTT.

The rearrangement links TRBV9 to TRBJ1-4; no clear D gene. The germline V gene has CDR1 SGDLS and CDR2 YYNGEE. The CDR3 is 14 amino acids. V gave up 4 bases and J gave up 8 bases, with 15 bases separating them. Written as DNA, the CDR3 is TGTGCCAGCAGCCAGGACGGACGGGGAGAAAAACTGTTTTTT. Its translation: CASSQDGRGEKLFF. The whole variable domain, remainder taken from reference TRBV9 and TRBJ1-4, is DSGVTQTPKHLITATGQRVTLRCSPRSGDLSVYWYQQSLDQGLQFLIQYYNGEERAKGNILERFSAQQFPDLHSELNLSSLELGDSALYFCASSQDGRGEKLFFGSGTQLSVL.

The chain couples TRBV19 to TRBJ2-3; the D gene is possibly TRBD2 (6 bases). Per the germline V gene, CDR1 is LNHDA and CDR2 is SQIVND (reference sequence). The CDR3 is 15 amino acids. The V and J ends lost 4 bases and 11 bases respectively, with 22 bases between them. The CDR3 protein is CASSTVGGPGIEQYF. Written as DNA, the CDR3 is TGTGCCAGTAGTACCGTAGGAGGGCCGGGGATTGAGCAGTATTTT.

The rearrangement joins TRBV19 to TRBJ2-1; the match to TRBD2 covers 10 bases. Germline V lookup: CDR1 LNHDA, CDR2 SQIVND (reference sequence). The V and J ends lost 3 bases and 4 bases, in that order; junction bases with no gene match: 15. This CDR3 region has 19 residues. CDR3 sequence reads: CASSMYVQREGHRYNEQFF. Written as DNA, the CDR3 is TGTGCCAGTAGTATGTATGTCCAGCGGGAGGGCCATAGATACAATGAGCAGTTCTTC.

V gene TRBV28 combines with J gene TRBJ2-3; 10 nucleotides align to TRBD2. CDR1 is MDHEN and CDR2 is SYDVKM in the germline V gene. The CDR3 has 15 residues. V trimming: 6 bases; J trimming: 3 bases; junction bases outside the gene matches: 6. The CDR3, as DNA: TGTGCCAGCAGAGGAGCGGGGGGGCAAACAGATACGCAGTATTTT. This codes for CASRGAGGQTDTQYF.

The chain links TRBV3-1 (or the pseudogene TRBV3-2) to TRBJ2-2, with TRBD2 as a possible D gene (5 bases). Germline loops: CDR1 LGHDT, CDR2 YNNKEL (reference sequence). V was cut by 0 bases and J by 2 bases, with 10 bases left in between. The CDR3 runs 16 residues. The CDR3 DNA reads TGTGCCAGCAGCCAAGATCGGGCGGGTAACACCGGGGAGCTGTTTTTT. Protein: CASSQDRAGNTGELFF.

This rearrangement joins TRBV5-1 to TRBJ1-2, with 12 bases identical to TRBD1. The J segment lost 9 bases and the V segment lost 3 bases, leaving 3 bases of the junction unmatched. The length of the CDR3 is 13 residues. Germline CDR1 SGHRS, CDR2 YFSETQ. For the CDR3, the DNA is TGCGCCAGCAGCTCCGGGACAGGGGGCAGCTACACCTTC. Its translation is CASSSGTGGSYTF.

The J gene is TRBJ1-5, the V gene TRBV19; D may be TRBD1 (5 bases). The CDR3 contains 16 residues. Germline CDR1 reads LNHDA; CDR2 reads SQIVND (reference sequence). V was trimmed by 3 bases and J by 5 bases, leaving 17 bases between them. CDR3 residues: CASSMGSGPTYQPQHF. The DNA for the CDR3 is TGTGCCAGTAGTATGGGGTCAGGGCCTACTTATCAGCCCCAGCATTTT. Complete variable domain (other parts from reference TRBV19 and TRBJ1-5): DGGITQSPKYLFRKEGQNVTLSCEQNLNHDAMYWYRQDPGQGLRLIYYSQIVNDFQKGDIAEGYSVSREKKESFPLTVTSAQKNPTAFYLCASSMGSGPTYQPQHFGDGTRLSIL.

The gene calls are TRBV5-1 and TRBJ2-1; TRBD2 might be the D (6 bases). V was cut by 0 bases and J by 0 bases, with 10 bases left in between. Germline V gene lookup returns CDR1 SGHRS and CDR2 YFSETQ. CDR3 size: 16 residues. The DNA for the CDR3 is TGCGCCAGCAGCTTGGTGAGGGACTCCTCCTACAATGAGCAGTTCTTC. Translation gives CASSLVRDSSYNEQFF.

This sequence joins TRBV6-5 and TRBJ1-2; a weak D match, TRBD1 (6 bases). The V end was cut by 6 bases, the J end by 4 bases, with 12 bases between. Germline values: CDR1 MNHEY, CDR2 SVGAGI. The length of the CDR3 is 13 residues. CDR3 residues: CASRPTGTYGYTF. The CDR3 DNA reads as TGTGCCAGCAGGCCCACAGGGACCTATGGCTACACCTTC.

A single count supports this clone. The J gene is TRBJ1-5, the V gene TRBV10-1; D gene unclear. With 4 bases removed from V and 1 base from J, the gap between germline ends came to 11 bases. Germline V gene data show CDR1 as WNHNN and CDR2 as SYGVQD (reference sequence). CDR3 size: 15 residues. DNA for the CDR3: TGCGCCAGCAGTGCTCTCGCGGAGAGCAATCAGCCCCAGCATTTT. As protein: CASSALAESNQPQHF.

CDR3 nucleotides: TGTGCCAGCAGTCTCCAGGGGAGGGCGTGTAGCAATCAGCCCCAGCATTTT. Its protein is CASSLQGRACSNQPQHF. The chain combines TRBV2 with TRBJ1-5; D perhaps matches TRBD1 (6 bases). The CDR3 consists of 17 residues. Trimming removed 5 bases from V and 0 bases from J, with 17 bases in between. Per germline, CDR1 SNHLY and CDR2 FYNNEI.